The present T cell receptor (beta chain) was sequenced within a study of CXCR3-negative and CXCR3-positive naive CD8 T cells. The authors gated naive CD8+ T cells as CD45RO-CCR7+CD27+CD95-. Via 5' RACE with UMI labels, TRB cDNA libraries were prepared. TCRdb reworked the 5' RACE reads into one entry per CDR3 protein, no DNA. The table for this sample gives tens of thousands of distinct CDR3 sequences. Concerning this clonotype itself: As yet, its antigen is unknown.

The study, taken as a whole, reports: Compared with CXCR3-negative naive cells, CXCR3-positive naive cells showed more hydrophobic TRB CDR3s. Memory cells differed in TRBV-TRBJ usage, but naive CXCR3-negative and CXCR3-positive cells had similar usage.

This CDR3 region has 14 residues. Germline loops: CDR1 MNHEY, CDR2 SMNVEV (reference sequence). This chain links TRBV27 with TRBJ2-5; TCRdb outputs TRBD1, but without DNA this stays unchecked. The receptor's source is a human donor in good health. Some clones in this sample may be carry-over from other donors' samples. Sequenced material: naive CXCR3- CD8+ T cells from blood. Subset described: CD45RO-CCR7+CD27+CD95- naive CD8+ T cells lacking CXCR3 (TNR3-). CDR3 loop: CASSWGRYQETQYF.